The 23 T cell receptor beta chains listed next were all sequenced from one sample in a study of cytomegalovirus exposure and HLA in healthy donors (dated by TCRdb to the late 2010s). Libraries came from the immunoSEQ multiplex PCR assay. A mixture of 60 forward primers for TCR Vbeta segments and 13 reverse primers for TCR Jbeta segments was used in the multiplex PCR. TCRdb obtained this table from immuneACCESS and retained in-frame rearrangements with V and J assigned. These tables miss some clones; where compared with another copy, unresolved V genes account for less than half of the shortfall, and the remainder is unexplained. The sample data list approximately 170,000 clones, and about 84% of these were observed just once. 1% to 1.5% of the sample belongs to the ten largest clones. Material for sequencing was PBMCs. These TCRs come from a man aged 45-65 years in good health and CMV-seropositive.

The rearrangement links TRBV4-3 to TRBJ2-5, with D tentatively TRBD2 (5 bases). Germline assignment: CDR1 LGHNA and CDR2 YSLEER. This CDR3 region has 15 residues. V lost 1 base and J 5 bases, leaving 14 bases between the germline ends. CDR3 protein: CASSQVVGIPETQYF. CDR3 bases: TGCGCCAGCAGCCAAGTTGTCGGGATACCGGAGACCCAGTACTTC.

CDR3 sequence reads: CASSPYGGGVYNEQFF. The CDR3 region has the DNA TGTGCCAGCAGCCCTTATGGAGGGGGGGTATACAATGAGCAGTTCTTC. V is TRBV7-3 and J is TRBJ2-1, with D tentatively TRBD2 (7 bases). Trimming removed 5 bases from V and 4 bases from J, with 18 bases in between. Germline CDR1 SGHTA, CDR2 FQGTGA. This CDR3 is 16 amino acids long.

Only one count was recorded for this clone. The chain employs TRBV6-4 and TRBJ1-2; 10 bases fit TRBD1. This CDR3 comprises 14 residues. CDR1 MRHNA and CDR2 SNTAGT come from the germline V gene. The V and J ends lost 6 bases and 4 bases, in that order; junction bases with no gene match: 5. CDR3 in amino acids: CASRPGQGTYGYTF. As DNA, the CDR3 is TGTGCCAGCAGGCCGGGACAGGGGACCTATGGCTACACCTTC.

The chain links TRBV4-3 to TRBJ2-3; 12 nucleotides agree with TRBD2. The junction had 2 bases not matched to a gene; V was cut back by 1 base and J by 0 bases. This CDR3 contains 17 residues. Germline CDR1 is LGHNA and CDR2 is YSLEER. The CDR3 reads CASSQGGTSGSTDTQYF. DNA for the CDR3: TGCGCCAGCAGCCAAGGCGGGACTAGCGGGAGCACAGATACGCAGTATTTT.

CDR3 in amino acids: CASSQRQGSSAEQFF. CDR3 coding DNA: TGCGCCAGCAGCCAGAGACAGGGGTCCTCTGCTGAGCAGTTCTTC. This chain connects TRBV4-3 to TRBJ2-1; 8 bases agree with TRBD1. In germline, CDR1 is LGHNA, CDR2 YSLEER. With 3 bases clipped from V and 9 bases from J, the junction kept 10 bases outside the gene matches. The CDR3 is 15 amino acids.

The chain links TRBV6-1 to TRBJ1-2, with D maybe TRBD1 (5 bases). CDR3 length: 13 residues. CDR1 and CDR2 (germline): MNHNS, SASEGT. Deletions cut 4 bases from V and 1 base from J, with 7 bases between. The CDR3 loop reads CASSGQFNYGYTF. Here the CDR3 DNA reads TGTGCCAGCAGTGGACAGTTTAACTATGGCTACACCTTC.

The rearrangement uses TRBV11-2 and TRBJ1-2; a weak D match, TRBD1 (5 bases). The CDR3 extends over 15 amino acids. V was cut by 0 bases and J by 4 bases, with 12 bases left in between. Germline V gives CDR1 SGHAT, CDR2 FQNNGV. CDR3 in amino acids: CASSLERGSSYGYTF. The CDR3 DNA sequence: TGTGCCAGCAGCTTAGAAAGGGGCTCTAGCTATGGCTACACCTTC.

The chain links TRBV4-3 to TRBJ1-5; D gene unclear. Trimming removed 0 bases from V and 2 bases from J, with 5 bases in between. The CDR3 spans 14 residues. The germline gives CDR1 LGHNA, CDR2 YSLEER. CDR3: CASSQDQGNQPQHF. In DNA form, the CDR3 reads TGCGCCAGCAGCCAAGACCAGGGCAATCAGCCCCAGCATTTT.

The J gene is TRBJ2-7, the V gene TRBV2, with 10 nucleotides matching TRBD1. The J segment lost 5 bases and the V segment lost 4 bases, leaving 5 bases of the junction unmatched. Looked up from germline, CDR1 is SNHLY and CDR2 is FYNNEI. This CDR3 spans 14 amino acids. CDR3 region: CASSVTGGSDEQYF. The CDR3 DNA reads as TGTGCCAGCAGTGTGACAGGGGGCTCAGACGAGCAGTACTTC.

This chain connects TRBV2 to TRBJ1-4; TRBD1 aligns across 7 bases. This CDR3 has 13 residues. Germline V gene lookup returns CDR1 SNHLY and CDR2 FYNNEI. After removal of 8 bases from V and 8 bases from J, the junction contained 8 bases not matched to a gene. The CDR3 DNA follows: TGTGCCAGCTACAGGGGAGAGGAAGAAAAACTGTTTTTT. Protein product: CASYRGEEEKLFF.

This clone showed up just a few times. This chain joins TRBV7-9 and TRBJ2-7; D is perhaps TRBD1 (6 bases). CDR3 length: 15 residues. Trimming left V 2 bases short and J 2 bases short, with 13 bases between. Per germline, CDR1 SEHNR and CDR2 FQNEAQ (reference sequence). Here the CDR3 DNA reads TGTGCCAGCAGCTTATTTCGCAGGGGCGCCTACGAGCAGTACTTC. This translates into CASSLFRRGAYEQYF.

The sample holds a few counts of this clone. This chain joins TRBV18 and TRBJ1-1; 8 bases agree with TRBD1. Germline CDR1 is KGHSH and CDR2 is LQKENI. The CDR3 has 15 amino acids. V lost 3 bases to trimming and J lost 1 base; unmatched junction nucleotides: 4. CDR3: CASSPGQGANTEAFF. The CDR3 nucleotides read TGTGCCAGCTCACCCGGGCAGGGGGCGAACACTGAAGCTTTCTTT.

The chain employs TRBV7-9 and TRBJ2-7; 12 bases are shared with TRBD1. Unmatched junction bases numbered 11, after V lost 5 bases and J lost 0 bases. CDR1 SEHNR and CDR2 FQNEAQ come from the germline V gene (reference sequence). The length of the CDR3 is 18 residues. The CDR3 sequence is CASSLSPGTGGSSYEQYF. The CDR3 region has the DNA TGTGCCAGCAGCCTGAGTCCCGGGACAGGGGGCAGCTCCTACGAGCAGTACTTC.

The genes are TRBV11-3 and TRBJ1-1, with D perhaps TRBD1 (6 bases). Germline values: CDR1 SGHNT, CDR2 YENEEA. Trimming shortened V by 1 base and J by 7 bases, and 7 bases separated the two germline ends. The CDR3 spans 12 residues. The CDR3 region is CASSLVGGEAFF. In nucleotides, the CDR3 is TGTGCCAGCAGCTTAGTAGGGGGTGAAGCTTTCTTT.

The chain is built from TRBV2 and TRBJ2-2; the match to TRBD2 covers 13 bases. This CDR3 spans 15 amino acids. V gave up 6 bases and J gave up 5 bases; unmatched junction bases: 3. Per germline, CDR1 SNHLY and CDR2 FYNNEI. This CDR3 is CASSLGLAGTGELFF. CDR3 in DNA: TGTGCCAGCAGCCTGGGACTAGCGGGGACCGGGGAGCTGTTTTTT.

This clone was counted between two and nine times. The chain recombines TRBV11-3 with TRBJ2-3, with TRBD2 identical over 8 bases. CDR1 SGHNT and CDR2 YENEEA come from the germline V gene. V lost 5 bases and J lost 10; bases outside the gene matches: 8. The CDR3 sequence is 13 residues long. The CDR3 sequence: CASSRGGRGAQYF. The CDR3 bases are TGTGCCAGCAGCCGGGGGGGGCGGGGTGCGCAGTATTTT. Looking up the rest from reference TRBV11-3 and TRBJ2-3 gives the full variable domain: EAGVVQSPRYKIIEKKQPVAFWCNPISGHNTLYWYLQNLGQGPELLIRYENEEAVDDSQLPKDRFSAERLKGVDSTLKIQPAELGDSAVYLCASSRGGRGAQYFGPGTRLTVL.

The chain couples TRBV6-4 to TRBJ2-1; D gene unclear. Trimming removed 0 bases at V and 8 bases at J, with 11 bases between. The CDR3 totals 14 residues. The V gene's germline CDR1 is MRHNA and CDR2 SNTAGT. The CDR3 here is CASSDSVGPHEQFF. Written as DNA, the CDR3 is TGTGCCAGCAGTGACTCGGTGGGCCCCCATGAGCAGTTCTTC.

In DNA form, the CDR3 reads TGCAGCGTTGGGGGACAGAACCACTATGGCTACACCTTC. This encodes CSVGGQNHYGYTF. V and J are TRBV29-1 and TRBJ1-2, with 7 positions matching TRBD1. With 4 bases clipped from V and 3 bases from J, the junction kept 5 bases outside the gene matches. This CDR3 has 13 amino acids. Germline V CDR1 and CDR2: SQVTM, ANQGSEA.

The V call is TRBV5-1, the J call TRBJ1-1; D is ambiguous. CDR1 is SGHRS, CDR2 YFSETQ, per germline. V was clipped by 3 bases and J by 1 base, with 7 bases between them. The CDR3 contains 13 residues. The CDR3: CASSSNTNTEAFF. DNA for the CDR3: TGCGCCAGCAGCTCCAACACGAACACTGAAGCTTTCTTT.

The CDR3 is CASSPGSGRSSYEQYF. In DNA, the CDR3 is TGTGCCAGCAGCCCGGGTAGCGGGAGGTCCTCCTACGAGCAGTACTTC. V gene TRBV7-2 combines with J gene TRBJ2-7; 10 bases are shared with TRBD2. V was pared by 5 bases and J by 0 bases, with 7 bases of the junction left unmatched. Germline V gene sequence: CDR1 SGHTA, CDR2 FQGNSA. The CDR3 runs 16 residues.

The chain joins TRBV7-6 to TRBJ1-5; 7 nucleotides line up with TRBD1. CDR3 length: 15 residues. Germline assignment: CDR1 SGHVS and CDR2 FNYEAQ. V was clipped by 1 base and J by 4 bases; unmatched bases: 4. CDR3 loop: CASSLERGPNQPQHF. CDR3 sequence (DNA): TGTGCCAGCAGCTTAGAAAGGGGGCCAAATCAGCCCCAGCATTTT.

The V and J genes are TRBV11-1 and TRBJ1-2; 9 bases fit TRBD1. V shed 5 bases and J 6 bases; nucleotides not matched to a gene: 7. Looked up from germline, CDR1 is SGHAT and CDR2 is FQDESV (reference sequence). CDR3 length: 14 amino acids. CDR3 in DNA: TGTGCCAGCAGCACAGACAGGGGGAAGCATGGCTACACCTTC. Its translation: CASSTDRGKHGYTF.

The gene calls are TRBV18 and TRBJ1-2, with a weak D call TRBD1 (5 bases). Germline V gene data show CDR1 as KGHSH and CDR2 as LQKENI. With 3 bases removed from V and 8 bases from J, the gap between germline ends came to 19 bases. This CDR3 spans 15 amino acids. Written as DNA, the CDR3 is TGTGCCAGCTCACCCACCCAGGGAAGAGATGGAGGCTACACCTTC. Its protein product is CASSPTQGRDGGYTF.